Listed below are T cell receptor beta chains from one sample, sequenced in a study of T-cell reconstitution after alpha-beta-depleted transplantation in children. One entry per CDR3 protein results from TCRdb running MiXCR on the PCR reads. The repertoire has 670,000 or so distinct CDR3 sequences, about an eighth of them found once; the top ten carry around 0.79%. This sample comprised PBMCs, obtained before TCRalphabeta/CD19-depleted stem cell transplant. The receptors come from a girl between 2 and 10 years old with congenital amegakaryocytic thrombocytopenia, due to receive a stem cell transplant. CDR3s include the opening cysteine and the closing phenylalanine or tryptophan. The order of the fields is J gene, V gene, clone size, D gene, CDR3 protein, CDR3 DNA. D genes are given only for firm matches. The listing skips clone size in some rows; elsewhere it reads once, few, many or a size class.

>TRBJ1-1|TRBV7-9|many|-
CASSYLLGATEAFF
TGTGCCAGCAGCTATCTGCTAGGGGCCACTGAAGCTTTCTTT
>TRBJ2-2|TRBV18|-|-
CASSPLGHTGELFF
TGTGCCAGCTCACCATTGGGGCATACCGGGGAGCTGTTTTTT
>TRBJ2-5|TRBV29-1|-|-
CSVVAPEETQSF
TGCAGCGTTGTTGCGCCCGAAGAGACCCAGTCCTTC
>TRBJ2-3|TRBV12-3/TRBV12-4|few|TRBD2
CASSVSIAGGPDTQYF
TGTGCCAGCAGCGTCTCGATAGCGGGAGGACCAGATACGCAGTATTTT
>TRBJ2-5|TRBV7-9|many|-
CASSLVGTKETQYF
TGTGCCAGCAGCTTGGTTGGGACCAAAGAGACCCAGTACTTC
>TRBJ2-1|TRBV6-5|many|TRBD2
CASSSSGRNNEQFF
TGTGCCAGCAGCTCTAGCGGGAGAAACAATGAGCAGTTCTTC
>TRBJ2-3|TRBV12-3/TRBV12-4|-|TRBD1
CASSQMTGALTDTQYF
TGTGCCAGCAGCCAGATGACAGGGGCCCTCACAGATACGCAGTATTTT
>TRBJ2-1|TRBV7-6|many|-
CASSLIPVGRGYNEQFF
TGTGCCAGCAGCTTAATCCCAGTGGGGAGAGGCTACAATGAGCAGTTCTTC
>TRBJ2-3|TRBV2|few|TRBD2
CASSDTGLAGRTDTQYF
TGTGCCAGCAGTGACACGGGACTAGCGGGCCGCACAGATACGCAGTATTTT
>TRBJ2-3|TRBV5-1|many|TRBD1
CASSRDRVTDTQYF
TGCGCCAGCAGTCGTGACAGGGTGACAGATACGCAGTATTTT
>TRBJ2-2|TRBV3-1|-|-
CASSQGAQAGELFF
TGTGCCAGCAGCCAAGGGGCACAAGCCGGGGAGCTGTTTTTT
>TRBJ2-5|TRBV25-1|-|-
CASSEGWYQKTQYF
TGTGCCAGCAGTGAAGGATGGTATCAGAAGACCCAGTACTTC
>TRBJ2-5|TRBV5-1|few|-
CASSLVMGSGTMQTQYF
TGCGCCAGCAGCTTGGTGATGGGGAGTGGAACAATGCAGACCCAGTACTTC
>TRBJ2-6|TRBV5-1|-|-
CASRSFGWGSGANVLTF
TGCGCCAGCAGATCTTTTGGTTGGGGCTCTGGGGCCAACGTCCTGACTTTC
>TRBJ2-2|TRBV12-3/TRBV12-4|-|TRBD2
CASSLGFSSGGLPGELFF
TGTGCCAGCAGTTTAGGTTTCTCGAGCGGGGGACTCCCCGGGGAGCTGTTTTTT
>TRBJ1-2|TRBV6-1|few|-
CASNQDLYGYTF
TGTGCCAGCAATCAGGACCTCTATGGCTACACCTTC
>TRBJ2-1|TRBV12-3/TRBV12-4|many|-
CASSLLGHWGNEQFF
TGTGCCAGCAGTTTACTAGGGCATTGGGGCAATGAGCAGTTCTTC
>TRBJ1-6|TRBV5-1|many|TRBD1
CASSSIQGRGSPLHF
TGCGCCAGCAGCTCGATACAGGGGAGAGGCTCACCCCTCCACTTT